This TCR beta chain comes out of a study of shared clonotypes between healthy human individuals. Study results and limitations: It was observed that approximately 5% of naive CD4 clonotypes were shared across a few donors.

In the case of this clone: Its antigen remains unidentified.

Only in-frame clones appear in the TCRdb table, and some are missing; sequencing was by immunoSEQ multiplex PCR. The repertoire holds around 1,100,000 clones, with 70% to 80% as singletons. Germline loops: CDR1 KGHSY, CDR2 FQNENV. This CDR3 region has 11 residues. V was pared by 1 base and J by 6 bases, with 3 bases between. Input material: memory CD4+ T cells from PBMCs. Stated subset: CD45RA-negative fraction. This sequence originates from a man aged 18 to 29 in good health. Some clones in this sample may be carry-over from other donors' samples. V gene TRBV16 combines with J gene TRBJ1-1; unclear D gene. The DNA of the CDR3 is TGTGCCAGCAGCCAATGGGCTGAAGCTTTCTTT. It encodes CASSQWAEAFF. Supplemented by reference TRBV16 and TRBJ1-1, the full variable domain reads GEEVAQTPKHLVRGEGQKAKLYCAPIKGHSYVFWYQQVLKNEFKFLISFQNENVFDETGMPKERFSAKCLPNSPCSLEIQATKLEDSAVYFCASSQWAEAFFGQGTRLTVV.